Shown below are 14 T cell receptor beta chains from a single sample sequenced in a study of blood T cell repertoires in COVID-19. TCRdb's table, derived via immunoSEQ multiplex PCR, lists solely in-frame clones and lacks some. Among over 250,000 clones listed, less than 90% were seen once. Sequencing was carried out using peripheral blood. The origin of the receptors is a man aged 55 to 70 who had recovered from COVID-19.

This chain links TRBV29-1 with TRBJ2-1; possibly TRBD1 for D (7 bases). CDR3 length: 16 residues. Germline values: CDR1 SQVTM, CDR2 ANQGSEA. V shed 5 bases and J shed 4 bases, with 21 bases lying between them. CDR3 protein: CSVKTGATGRYNEQFF. CDR3 nucleotide sequence: TGCAGCGTTAAAACGGGAGCGACAGGGAGATACAATGAGCAGTTCTTC.

This sequence joins TRBV2 and TRBJ1-5; D is unresolved. Germline V gene sequence: CDR1 SNHLY, CDR2 FYNNEI. Trimming stripped 7 bases from V and 5 bases from J, with 9 bases between. The CDR3 runs to 12 residues. CDR3 region: CASKRADQPQHF. The CDR3 nucleotides read TGTGCCAGCAAAAGAGCGGATCAGCCCCAGCATTTT. Using reference TRBV2 and TRBJ1-5 for the parts outside the CDR3, the full variable domain is EPEVTQTPSHQVTQMGQEVILRCVPISNHLYFYWYRQILGQKVEFLVSFYNNEISEKSEIFDDQFSVERPDGSNFTLKIRSTKLEDSAMYFCASKRADQPQHFGDGTRLSIL.

The chain links TRBV7-9 to TRBJ2-2; TRBD2 aligns across 7 bases. The germline V gene has CDR1 SEHNR and CDR2 FQNEAQ (reference sequence). V trimming: 3 bases; J trimming: 1 base; junction bases outside the gene matches: 8. The CDR3 length is 17 residues. Here the CDR3 DNA reads TGTGCCAGCAGCTTTCGGGAGGCGGGCCTGAACACCGGGGAGCTGTTTTTT. Translated: CASSFREAGLNTGELFF.

The chain combines TRBV19 with TRBJ2-1; 8 bases agree with TRBD1. CDR3 length equals 14 residues. J lost 6 bases, V lost 3 bases, and 4 bases had no gene match. Germline-derived CDR1 and CDR2 are LNHDA and SQIVND (reference sequence). The CDR3: CASSMSTGGNEQFF. CDR3 sequence (DNA): TGTGCCAGTAGTATGAGTACAGGGGGCAATGAGCAGTTCTTC.

The chain links TRBV4-1 to TRBJ2-3; 11 bases are a match to TRBD2. The CDR3 contains 16 residues. The V gene's germline CDR1 is MGHRA and CDR2 YSYEKL. V lost 4 bases, J lost 1 base, and 4 bases stayed unmatched. The CDR3 region is CASSPLAGGRTDTQYF. Written as DNA, the CDR3 is TGCGCCAGCAGCCCGCTAGCGGGGGGCCGCACAGATACGCAGTATTTT.

The rearrangement joins TRBV29-1 to TRBJ2-7; TRBD2 might be the D (5 bases). Trimming took off 6 bases at V and 0 bases at J, with 21 bases between the two ends. In germline, CDR1 is SQVTM, CDR2 ANQGSEA. The CDR3 runs to 16 residues. The CDR3 nucleotides read TGCAGCGTGGAGGATGTGATACGGGAAGGCTCCTACGAGCAGTACTTC. Protein: CSVEDVIREGSYEQYF.

The chain combines TRBV7-3 with TRBJ2-5; 7 bases fit TRBD1. V was clipped by 5 bases and J by 12 bases; unmatched bases: 6. Germline CDR1 reads SGHTA; CDR2 reads FQGTGA. The CDR3 contains 11 residues. The chain's CDR3 is CASSPGQEEYF. The CDR3, as DNA: TGTGCCAGCAGCCCAGGACAGGAGGAGTACTTC.

As for this clone: The sample carries other DNA sequences with the same CDR3. The chain has TRBV5-1 and TRBJ2-7; weak D call: TRBD2 (5 bases). V was clipped by 0 bases and J by 3 bases, with 13 bases between them. Germline V gives CDR1 SGHRS, CDR2 YFSETQ. The CDR3 is 15 amino acids. The CDR3, as DNA: TGCGCCAGCAGCTTGGTGTCCGGGGTAGACTACGAGCAGTACTTC. Protein sequence: CASSLVSGVDYEQYF. The full variable domain, its missing parts supplied by reference TRBV5-1 and TRBJ2-7, is KAGVTQTPRYLIKTRGQQVTLSCSPISGHRSVSWYQQTPGQGLQFLFEYFSETQRNKGNFPGRFSGRQFSNSRSEMNVSTLELGDSALYLCASSLVSGVDYEQYFGPGTRLTVT.

The count of this clone is one. The chain links TRBV6-4 to TRBJ2-3, with 7 positions matching TRBD2. Germline V lookup: CDR1 MRHNA, CDR2 SNTAGT. The CDR3 has 15 amino acids. J gave up 0 bases and V 3 bases, and 3 bases lay outside the gene matches. This CDR3 is CASSETGGSTDTQYF. CDR3 DNA sequence: TGTGCCAGCAGTGAAACGGGGGGTAGCACAGATACGCAGTATTTT.

V is TRBV4-1 and J is TRBJ1-2; 10 bases fit TRBD1. The CDR3 loop spans 15 amino acids. Looked up from germline, CDR1 is MGHRA and CDR2 is YSYEKL. V shed 3 bases, J shed 5 bases, and the junction held 6 bases outside the gene matches. The CDR3 loop reads CASSQTGGPWYGYTF. CDR3 DNA: TGCGCCAGCAGCCAGACAGGGGGCCCTTGGTATGGCTACACCTTC.

This rearrangement joins TRBV9 to TRBJ1-6; D perhaps matches TRBD1 (5 bases). Germline CDR1 and CDR2: SGDLS and YYNGEE. This CDR3 spans 17 amino acids. V was shortened by 4 bases and J by 0 bases, with 14 bases between the two germline ends. In DNA form, the CDR3 reads TGTGCCAGCAGCCCATTGGGGGGGATCTCCTATAATTCACCCCTCCACTTT. This encodes CASSPLGGISYNSPLHF.

This sequence joins TRBV24-1 and TRBJ1-5, with D uncertain. CDR1 is KGHDR, CDR2 SFDVKD, per germline. V lost 1 base and J lost 6, with 9 bases in between. The CDR3 extends over 14 amino acids. The CDR3 DNA reads as TGTGCCACCAGTGATTTCGGGGTTGGTCAGCCCCAGCATTTT. Protein product: CATSDFGVGQPQHF.

The chain couples TRBV11-2 to TRBJ1-2; the match to TRBD1 covers 9 bases. J lost 0 bases, V lost 5 bases, and 4 bases had no gene match. Germline CDR1 reads SGHAT; CDR2 reads FQNNGV. CDR3 length: 15 residues. For the CDR3, the DNA is TGTGCCAGCAGCGAGGGACAGGGAGCTAACTATGGCTACACCTTC. It yields the protein CASSEGQGANYGYTF.

The V and J genes are TRBV3-1 (or the pseudogene TRBV3-2) and TRBJ2-7, with a possible D match to TRBD1 (6 bases). This CDR3 has 16 residues. V dropped 3 bases and J dropped 6 bases, with 21 bases sitting between them. CDR1 and CDR2 from the germline V gene are LGHDT and YNNKEL (reference sequence). In DNA form, the CDR3 reads TGTGCCAGCAGCCAGTCACAGGGTACTGCGTGGGGCGAGCAGTACTTC. Amino acids: CASSQSQGTAWGEQYF.